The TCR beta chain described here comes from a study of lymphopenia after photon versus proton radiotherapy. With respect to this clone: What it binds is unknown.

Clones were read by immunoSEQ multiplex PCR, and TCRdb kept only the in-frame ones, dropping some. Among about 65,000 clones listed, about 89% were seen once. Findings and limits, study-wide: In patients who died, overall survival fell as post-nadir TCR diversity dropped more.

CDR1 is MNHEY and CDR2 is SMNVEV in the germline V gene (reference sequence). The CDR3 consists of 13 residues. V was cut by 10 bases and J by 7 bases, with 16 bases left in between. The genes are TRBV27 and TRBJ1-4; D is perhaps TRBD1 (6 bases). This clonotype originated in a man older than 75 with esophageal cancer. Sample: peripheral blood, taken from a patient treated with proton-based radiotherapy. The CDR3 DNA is TGTGCCATCGGGACACCGGGCGGTGAAAAACTGTTTTTT. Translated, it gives CAIGTPGGEKLFF. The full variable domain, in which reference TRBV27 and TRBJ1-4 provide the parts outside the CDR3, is EAQVTQNPRYLITVTGKKLTVTCSQNMNHEYMSWYRQDPGLGLRQIYYSMNVEVTDKGDVPEGYKVSRKEKRNFPLILESPSPNQTSLYFCAIGTPGGEKLFFGSGTQLSVL.